One sample yielded the 13 T cell receptor beta chains listed below, sequenced in a study of CD8 T cells in Susac syndrome (dated by TCRdb to the late 2010s). Library prep was done by the immunoSEQ multiplex PCR assay. RNA was extracted using the RNeasy kit, and roughly 0.45 to 1 microgram was reverse transcribed with random hexamers. TCRdb's own reprocessing of the public reads used fastp at Q25 and MiXCR and kept productive beta chains. Rows are combined by CDR3 protein, so each entry shows the most common genes and DNA. This sample lists 150,000 to 160,000 distinct CDR3 sequences; roughly 94% were detected once. 0.2% to 0.25% of the sample goes to the ten largest clones. The sequencing sample was made of CD8+ T cells from PBMCs. These receptor sequences come from a human donor with multiple sclerosis.

In nucleotides, the CDR3 is TGTGCCAGCAGCCAAGGTACAGACCCATACAATGAGCAGTTCTTC. Its translation: CASSQGTDPYNEQFF. This sequence joins TRBV14 and TRBJ2-1; D gene unclear. V was trimmed by 1 base and J by 4 bases, leaving 11 bases between them. The CDR3 spans 15 residues. Looked up from germline, CDR1 is SGHDN and CDR2 is FVKESK.

The V gene is TRBV7-3, the J gene TRBJ1-1; D unclear. The germline V gene encodes CDR1 SGHTA and CDR2 FQGTGA. Trimming shortened V by 2 bases and J by 6 bases, and 10 bases separated the two germline ends. The CDR3 has 13 amino acids. CDR3 coding DNA: TGTGCCAGCAGCTTAGCCCTGGCAGCTGAAGCTTTCTTT. Encoded protein: CASSLALAAEAFF.

The gene calls are TRBV6-5 and TRBJ1-5; tentative D call: TRBD1 (5 bases). V was shortened by 2 bases and J by 5 bases, with 19 bases between the two germline ends. This CDR3 spans 17 amino acids. Per the germline V gene, CDR1 is MNHEY and CDR2 is SVGAGI. The CDR3 region has the DNA TGTGCCAGCAGTTACGAGAGGGTCGGGCTGGGGGATCAGCCCCAGCATTTT. This translates into CASSYERVGLGDQPQHF.

J is TRBJ1-2 and V is TRBV29-1; D call uncertain. Germline CDR1 reads SQVTM; CDR2 reads ANQGSEA. V lost 3 bases, J lost 7 bases, and 15 bases lay in between. The CDR3 sequence is 13 residues long. CDR3 nucleotides: TGCAGCGTTGAGGACCGCGGTCGAGGTGGCTACACCTTC. The encoded protein is CSVEDRGRGGYTF.

The rearrangement joins TRBV7-9 to TRBJ2-1; the D call may be TRBD1 or TRBD2 (6 bases each). Germline V gene data show CDR1 as SEHNR and CDR2 as FQNEAQ (reference sequence). CDR3 length equals 13 residues. V shed 5 bases and J shed 8 bases, with 13 bases lying between them. CDR3 amino acids: CASSPYREDEQFF. CDR3 coding DNA: TGTGCCAGCAGCCCATACAGGGAGGATGAGCAGTTCTTC.

The rearrangement links TRBV15 to TRBJ2-6; TRBD1 agrees at 8 bases. Per germline, CDR1 LNHNV and CDR2 YYDKDF (reference sequence). Trimming cost V 0 bases and J 1 base; bases outside gene matches: 2. The CDR3 runs 17 residues. Written as DNA, the CDR3 is TGTGCCACCAGCAGAGAAGGACAGGGTTCTGGGGCCAACGTCCTGACTTTC. Its protein is CATSREGQGSGANVLTF.

V gene TRBV7-3 combines with J gene TRBJ2-1; 12 bases map to TRBD2. This CDR3 comprises 15 residues. Losses at the gene ends were 6 bases for V and 4 bases for J; bases not matched to a gene: 4. Germline lookup yields CDR1 SGHTA and CDR2 FQGTGA. Written as DNA, the CDR3 is TGTGCCAGCAGTATCACTAGCGGGGGGTACAATGAGCAGTTCTTC. Translated, it gives CASSITSGGYNEQFF.

The chain carries TRBV3-1 and TRBJ1-1, with D unclear. Trimming removed 0 bases at V and 0 bases at J, with 14 bases between. CDR3 length equals 17 residues. Germline-derived CDR1 and CDR2 are LGHDT and YNNKEL (reference sequence). This CDR3 reads CASSQDLREGMNTEAFF. In DNA, the CDR3 is TGTGCCAGCAGCCAAGATCTTAGGGAGGGAATGAACACTGAAGCTTTCTTT.

J is TRBJ2-1 and V is TRBV13, with 8 bases aligning to TRBD2. With V trimmed by 11 bases and J by 3 bases, 15 bases remained unmatched. The CDR3 is 16 amino acids. The germline V gene has CDR1 PRHDT and CDR2 FYEKMQ (reference sequence). The CDR3 DNA reads as TGTGCCTCAACGGGGGGGCGAGGGCTGGTCTACAATGAGCAGTTCTTC. It codes for CASTGGRGLVYNEQFF.

The chain carries TRBV5-1 and TRBJ2-5, with TRBD1 matching 7 bases. Germline loops: CDR1 SGHRS, CDR2 YFSETQ. The junction had 8 bases not matched to a gene; V was cut back by 4 bases and J by 2 bases. This CDR3 is built from 15 residues. This chain's CDR3 is CASSTGTDNQETQYF. The CDR3 nucleotides read TGCGCCAGCAGCACGGGGACAGATAATCAAGAGACCCAGTACTTC.

This rearrangement joins TRBV27 to TRBJ1-2; D is unclear. CDR3 length equals 13 residues. V lost 2 bases and J 8 bases, leaving 12 bases between the germline ends. Germline CDR1 reads MNHEY; CDR2 reads SMNVEV (reference sequence). The CDR3: CASSLGVLGGYTF. DNA of the CDR3: TGTGCCAGCAGTTTAGGGGTGCTGGGGGGCTACACCTTC.

The J gene is TRBJ1-2, the V gene TRBV20-1, with D unclear. The germline V and J ends were trimmed by 4 bases and 5 bases, with 11 bases remaining between them. Germline V gene data show CDR1 as DFQATT and CDR2 as SNEGSKA (reference sequence). This CDR3 comprises 12 residues. The CDR3: CSAIESAYGYTF. CDR3 nucleotides: TGCAGTGCTATAGAATCCGCTTATGGCTACACCTTC.

The chain employs TRBV4-1 and TRBJ2-7, with 8 bases matching TRBD2. This CDR3 region has 16 residues. With 4 bases clipped from V and 0 bases from J, the junction kept 8 bases outside the gene matches. Per the germline V gene, CDR1 is MGHRA and CDR2 is YSYEKL. The CDR3 reads CASSPRRGAFSYEQYF. The CDR3 DNA reads TGCGCCAGCAGCCCGCGGCGGGGGGCTTTCTCCTACGAGCAGTACTTC.